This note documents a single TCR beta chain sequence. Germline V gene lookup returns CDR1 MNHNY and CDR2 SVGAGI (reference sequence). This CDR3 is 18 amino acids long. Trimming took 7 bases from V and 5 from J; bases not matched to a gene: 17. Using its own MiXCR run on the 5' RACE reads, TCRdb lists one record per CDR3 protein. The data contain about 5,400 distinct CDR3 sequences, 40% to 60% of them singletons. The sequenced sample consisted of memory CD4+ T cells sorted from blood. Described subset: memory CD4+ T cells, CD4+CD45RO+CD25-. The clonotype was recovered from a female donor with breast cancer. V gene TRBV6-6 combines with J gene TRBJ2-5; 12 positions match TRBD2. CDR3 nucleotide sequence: TGTGCCAGCAACTCCTGGGCTAGCGGGGGGGCCTTGGGTGAGACCCAGTACTTC. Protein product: CASNSWASGGALGETQYF.